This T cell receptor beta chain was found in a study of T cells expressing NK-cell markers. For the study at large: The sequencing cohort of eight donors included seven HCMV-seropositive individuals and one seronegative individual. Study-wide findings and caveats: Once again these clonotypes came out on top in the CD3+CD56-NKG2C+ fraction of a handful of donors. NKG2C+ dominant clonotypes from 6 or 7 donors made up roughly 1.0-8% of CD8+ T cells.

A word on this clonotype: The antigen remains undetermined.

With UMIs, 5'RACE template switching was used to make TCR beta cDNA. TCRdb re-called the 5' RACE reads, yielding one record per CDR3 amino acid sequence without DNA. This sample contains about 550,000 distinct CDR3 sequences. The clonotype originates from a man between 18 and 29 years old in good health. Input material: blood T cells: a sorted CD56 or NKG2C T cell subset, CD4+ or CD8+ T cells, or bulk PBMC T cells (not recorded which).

CDR3 sequence reads: CASSQVVSGNTIYF. The gene calls are TRBV4-1 and TRBJ1-3. The CDR3 spans 14 residues. Germline V gene data show CDR1 as MGHRA and CDR2 as YSYEKL.